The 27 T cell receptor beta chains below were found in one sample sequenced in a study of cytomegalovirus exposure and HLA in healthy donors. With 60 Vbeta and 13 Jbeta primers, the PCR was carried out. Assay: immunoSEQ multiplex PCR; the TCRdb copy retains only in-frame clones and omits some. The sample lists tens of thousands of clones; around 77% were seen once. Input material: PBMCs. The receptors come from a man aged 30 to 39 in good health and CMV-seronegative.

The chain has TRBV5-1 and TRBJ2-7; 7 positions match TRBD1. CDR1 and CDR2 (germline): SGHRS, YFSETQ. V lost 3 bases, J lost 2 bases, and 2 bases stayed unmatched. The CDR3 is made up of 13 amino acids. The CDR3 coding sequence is TGCGCCAGCAGCTACACAGGGGCCTACGAGCAGTACTTC. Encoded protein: CASSYTGAYEQYF.

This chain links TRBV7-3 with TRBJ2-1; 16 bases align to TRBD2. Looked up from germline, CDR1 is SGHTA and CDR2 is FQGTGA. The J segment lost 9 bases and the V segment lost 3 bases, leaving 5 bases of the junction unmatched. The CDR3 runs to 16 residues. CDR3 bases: TGTGCCAGCAGCTTGGGACTAGCGGGAGGGCTCAGTGAGCAGTTCTTC. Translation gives CASSLGLAGGLSEQFF.

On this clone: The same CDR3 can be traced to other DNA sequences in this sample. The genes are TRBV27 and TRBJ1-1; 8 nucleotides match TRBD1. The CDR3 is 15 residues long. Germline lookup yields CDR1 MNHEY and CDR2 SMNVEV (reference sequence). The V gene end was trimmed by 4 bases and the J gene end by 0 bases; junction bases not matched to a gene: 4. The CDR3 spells CASSWGQDLNTEAFF. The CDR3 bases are TGTGCCAGCAGTTGGGGACAGGATTTGAACACTGAAGCTTTCTTT.

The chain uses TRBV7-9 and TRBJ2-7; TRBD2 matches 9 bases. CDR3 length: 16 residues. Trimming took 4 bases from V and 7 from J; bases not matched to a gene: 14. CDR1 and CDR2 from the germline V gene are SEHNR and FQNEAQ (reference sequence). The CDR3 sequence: CASSSQQVAGAGEQYV. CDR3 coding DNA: TGTGCCAGCAGCTCCCAGCAGGTAGCGGGAGCTGGGGAGCAGTACGTC.

The CDR3 DNA reads TGTGCCAGCAGCTCCACGGGACAGGGGGCGACGGAGACCCAGTACTTC. It specifies CASSSTGQGATETQYF. J is TRBJ2-5 and V is TRBV11-2; 12 bases fit TRBD1. Germline loops: CDR1 SGHAT, CDR2 FQNNGV. Unmatched junction bases numbered 8, after V lost 4 bases and J lost 5 bases. CDR3 length: 16 amino acids.

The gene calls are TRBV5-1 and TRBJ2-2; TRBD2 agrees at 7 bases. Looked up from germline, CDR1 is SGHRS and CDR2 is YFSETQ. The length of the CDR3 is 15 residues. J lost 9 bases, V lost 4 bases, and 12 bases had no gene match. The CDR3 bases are TGCGCCAGCAGCGCAACGAGCGGGGTGGACCGGGAGCTGTTTTTT. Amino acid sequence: CASSATSGVDRELFF.

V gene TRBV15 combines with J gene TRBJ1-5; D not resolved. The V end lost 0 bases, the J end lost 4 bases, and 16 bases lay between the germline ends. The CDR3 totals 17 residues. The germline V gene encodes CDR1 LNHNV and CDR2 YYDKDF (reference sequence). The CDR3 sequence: CATSRDLTRRINQPQHF. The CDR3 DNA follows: TGTGCCACCAGCAGAGATTTAACACGGCGGATTAATCAGCCCCAGCATTTT.

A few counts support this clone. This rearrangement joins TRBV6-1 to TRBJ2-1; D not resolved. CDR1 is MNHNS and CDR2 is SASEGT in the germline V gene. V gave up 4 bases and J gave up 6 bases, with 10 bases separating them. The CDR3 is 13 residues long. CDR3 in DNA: TGTGCCAGCAGTGCAATCCCAGGCAATGAGCAGTTCTTC. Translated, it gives CASSAIPGNEQFF.

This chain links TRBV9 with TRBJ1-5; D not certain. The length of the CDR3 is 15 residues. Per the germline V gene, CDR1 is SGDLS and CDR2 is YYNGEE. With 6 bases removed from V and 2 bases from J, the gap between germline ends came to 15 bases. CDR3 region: CASTPGGNGNQPQHF. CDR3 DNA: TGTGCCAGCACTCCGGGCGGGAATGGCAATCAGCCCCAGCATTTT.

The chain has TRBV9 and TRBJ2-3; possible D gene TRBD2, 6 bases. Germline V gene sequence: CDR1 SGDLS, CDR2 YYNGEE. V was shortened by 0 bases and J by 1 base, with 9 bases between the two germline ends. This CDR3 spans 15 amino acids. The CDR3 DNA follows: TGTGCCAGCAGCGTAGGTTCGGGGGGCACAGATACGCAGTATTTT. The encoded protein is CASSVGSGGTDTQYF.

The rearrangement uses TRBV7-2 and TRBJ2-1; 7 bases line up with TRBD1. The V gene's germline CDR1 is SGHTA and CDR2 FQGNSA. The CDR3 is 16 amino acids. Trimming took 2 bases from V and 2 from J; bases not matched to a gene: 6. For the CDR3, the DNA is TGTGCCAGCAGCTTAAGAGGGGGCACCCCCTACAATGAGCAGTTCTTC. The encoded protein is CASSLRGGTPYNEQFF.

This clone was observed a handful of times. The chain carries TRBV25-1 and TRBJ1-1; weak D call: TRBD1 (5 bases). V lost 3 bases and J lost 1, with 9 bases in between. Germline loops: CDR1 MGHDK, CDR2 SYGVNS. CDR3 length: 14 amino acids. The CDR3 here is CASSETGGNTEAFF. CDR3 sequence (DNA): TGTGCCAGCAGTGAGACGGGGGGGAACACTGAAGCTTTCTTT.

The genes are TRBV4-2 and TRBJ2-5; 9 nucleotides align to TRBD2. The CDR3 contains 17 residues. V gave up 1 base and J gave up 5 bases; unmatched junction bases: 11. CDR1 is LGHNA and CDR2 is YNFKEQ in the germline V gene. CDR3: CASSQGGGAGIGETQYF. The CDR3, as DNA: TGTGCCAGCAGCCAAGGCGGGGGGGCTGGGATTGGGGAGACCCAGTACTTC.

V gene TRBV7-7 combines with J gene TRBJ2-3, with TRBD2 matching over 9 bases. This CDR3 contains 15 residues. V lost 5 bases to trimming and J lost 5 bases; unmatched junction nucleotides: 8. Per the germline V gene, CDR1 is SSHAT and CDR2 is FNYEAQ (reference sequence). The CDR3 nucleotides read TGTGCCAGCAGCCTTAGCGGGAGTTATGGAGATACGCAGTATTTT. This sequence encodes CASSLSGSYGDTQYF. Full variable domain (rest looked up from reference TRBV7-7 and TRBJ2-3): GAGVSQSPRYKVTKRGQDVTLRCDPISSHATLYWYQQALGQGPEFLTYFNYEAQPDKSGLPSDRFSAERPEGSISTLTIQRTEQRDSAMYRCASSLSGSYGDTQYFGPGTRLTVL.

CDR3 nucleotides: TGTGCCAGCAGCCCTAACAGGGTTACTGAAGCTTTCTTT. Its translation is CASSPNRVTEAFF. The chain joins TRBV9 to TRBJ1-1; D perhaps matches TRBD1 (6 bases). V was pared by 4 bases and J by 5 bases, with 12 bases between. CDR1 and CDR2 from the germline V gene are SGDLS and YYNGEE. The CDR3 is made up of 13 amino acids.

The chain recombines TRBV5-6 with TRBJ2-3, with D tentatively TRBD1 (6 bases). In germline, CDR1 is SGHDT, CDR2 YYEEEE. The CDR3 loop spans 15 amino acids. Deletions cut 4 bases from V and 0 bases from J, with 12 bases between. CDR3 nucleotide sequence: TGTGCCAGCAGCCTTCGGACAGATAGCACAGATACGCAGTATTTT. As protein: CASSLRTDSTDTQYF.

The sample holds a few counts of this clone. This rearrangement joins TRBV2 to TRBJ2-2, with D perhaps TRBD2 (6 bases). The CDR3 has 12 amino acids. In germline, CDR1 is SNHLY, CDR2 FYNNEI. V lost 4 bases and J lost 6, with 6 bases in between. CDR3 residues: CASSGEAGELFF. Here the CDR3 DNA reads TGTGCCAGCAGTGGGGAGGCCGGGGAGCTGTTTTTT.

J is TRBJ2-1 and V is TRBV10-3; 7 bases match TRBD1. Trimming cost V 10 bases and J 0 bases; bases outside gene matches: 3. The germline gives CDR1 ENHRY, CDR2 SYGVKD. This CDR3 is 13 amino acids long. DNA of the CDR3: TGTGCCACCCGGGACAGCTCCTACAATGAGCAGTTCTTC. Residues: CATRDSSYNEQFF.

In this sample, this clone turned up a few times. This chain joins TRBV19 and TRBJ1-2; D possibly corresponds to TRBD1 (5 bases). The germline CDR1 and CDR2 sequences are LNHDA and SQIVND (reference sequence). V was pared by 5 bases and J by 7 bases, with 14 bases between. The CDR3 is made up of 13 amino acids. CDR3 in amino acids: CASSPLRDSGYTF. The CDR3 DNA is TGTGCCAGTAGTCCTTTGAGGGACTCTGGCTACACCTTC. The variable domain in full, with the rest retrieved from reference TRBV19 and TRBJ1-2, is DGGITQSPKYLFRKEGQNVTLSCEQNLNHDAMYWYRQDPGQGLRLIYYSQIVNDFQKGDIAEGYSVSREKKESFPLTVTSAQKNPTAFYLCASSPLRDSGYTFGSGTRLTVV.

CDR3 bases: TGTGCCAGCAGCTTAGGGGGGCGGGACAGGGCTGGCTACACCTTC. Residues: CASSLGGRDRAGYTF. V usage is TRBV7-9 and J usage is TRBJ1-2; 9 bases match TRBD1. Germline-derived CDR1 and CDR2 are SEHNR and FQNEAQ (reference sequence). The trim removed 1 base at V and 7 bases at J, leaving 7 bases unmatched. The CDR3 runs to 15 residues. Full variable domain (outside the CDR3, taken from reference TRBV7-9 and TRBJ1-2): DTGVSQNPRHKITKRGQNVTFRCDPISEHNRLYWYRQTLGQGPEFLTYFQNEAQLEKSRLLSDRFSAERPKGSFSTLEIQRTEQGDSAMYLCASSLGGRDRAGYTFGSGTRLTVV.

The CDR3 region has the DNA TGTGCCAGCAGCGTAGGCCAGGGGGCGCGGACTGAAGCTTTCTTT. Protein: CASSVGQGARTEAFF. The chain uses TRBV9 and TRBJ1-1; 8 nucleotides align to TRBD1. The CDR3 is 15 residues long. Trimming removed 0 bases from V and 5 bases from J; junction bases left unmatched: 6. Germline V gene sequence: CDR1 SGDLS, CDR2 YYNGEE. The full variable domain, rest sourced from reference TRBV9 and TRBJ1-1, is DSGVTQTPKHLITATGQRVTLRCSPRSGDLSVYWYQQSLDQGLQFLIQYYNGEERAKGNILERFSAQQFPDLHSELNLSSLELGDSALYFCASSVGQGARTEAFFGQGTRLTVV.

In DNA form, the CDR3 reads TGTGCCAGCAGCTCCTACCGGGAACCGACGCAGCCCCAGCATTTT. Amino acid sequence: CASSSYREPTQPQHF. The genes are TRBV7-8 and TRBJ1-5; D gene unclear. V was pared by 4 bases and J by 7 bases, with 17 bases between. Germline V gene data show CDR1 as SGHVS and CDR2 as FQNEAQ. This CDR3 has 15 residues.

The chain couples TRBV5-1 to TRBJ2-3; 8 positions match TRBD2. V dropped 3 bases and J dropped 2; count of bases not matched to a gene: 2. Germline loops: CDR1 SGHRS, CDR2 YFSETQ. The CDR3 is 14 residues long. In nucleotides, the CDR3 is TGCGCCAGCAGCTCGGGGGGGGACACAGATACGCAGTATTTT. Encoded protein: CASSSGGDTDTQYF.

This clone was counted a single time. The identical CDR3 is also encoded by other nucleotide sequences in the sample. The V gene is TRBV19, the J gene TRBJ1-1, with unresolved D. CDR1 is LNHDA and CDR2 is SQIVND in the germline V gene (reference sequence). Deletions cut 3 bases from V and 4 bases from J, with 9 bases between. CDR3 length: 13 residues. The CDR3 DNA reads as TGTGCCAGTAGTATTGGGCTATCCACTGAAGCTTTCTTT. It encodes CASSIGLSTEAFF.

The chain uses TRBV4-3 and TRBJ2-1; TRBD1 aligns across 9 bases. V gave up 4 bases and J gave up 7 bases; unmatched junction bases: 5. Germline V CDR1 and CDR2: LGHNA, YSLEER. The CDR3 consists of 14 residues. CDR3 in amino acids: CASSRTGGGNEQFF. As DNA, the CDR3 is TGCGCCAGCAGCCGAACAGGGGGCGGGAATGAGCAGTTCTTC.

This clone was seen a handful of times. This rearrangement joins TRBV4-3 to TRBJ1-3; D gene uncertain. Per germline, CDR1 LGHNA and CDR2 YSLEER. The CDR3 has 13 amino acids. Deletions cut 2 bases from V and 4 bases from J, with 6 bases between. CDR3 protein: CASSQSLGNTIYF. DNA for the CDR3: TGCGCCAGCAGCCAATCACTAGGAAACACCATATATTTT.

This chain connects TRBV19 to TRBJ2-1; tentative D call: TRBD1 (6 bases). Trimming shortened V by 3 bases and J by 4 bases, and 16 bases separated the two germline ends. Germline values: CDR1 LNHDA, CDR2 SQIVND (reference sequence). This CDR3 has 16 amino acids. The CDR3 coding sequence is TGTGCCAGTAGTATGCATTCGGGACAAAGATACAATGAGCAGTTCTTC. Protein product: CASSMHSGQRYNEQFF.